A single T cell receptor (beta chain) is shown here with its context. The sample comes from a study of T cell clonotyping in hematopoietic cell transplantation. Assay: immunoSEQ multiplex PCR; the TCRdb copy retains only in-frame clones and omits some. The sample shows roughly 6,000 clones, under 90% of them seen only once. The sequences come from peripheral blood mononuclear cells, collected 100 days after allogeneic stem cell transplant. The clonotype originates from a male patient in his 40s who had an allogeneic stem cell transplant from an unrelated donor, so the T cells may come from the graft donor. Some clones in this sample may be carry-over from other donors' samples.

The CDR3: CASTTFPGRNTGELFF. CDR3 bases: TGTGCCAGCACCACCTTTCCCGGGAGAAACACCGGGGAGCTGTTTTTT. The chain couples TRBV7-8 to TRBJ2-2, with D maybe TRBD2 (6 bases). The germline V and J ends were trimmed by 7 bases and 2 bases, with 17 bases remaining between them. CDR3 length: 16 residues. Germline CDR1 SGHVS, CDR2 FQNEAQ.